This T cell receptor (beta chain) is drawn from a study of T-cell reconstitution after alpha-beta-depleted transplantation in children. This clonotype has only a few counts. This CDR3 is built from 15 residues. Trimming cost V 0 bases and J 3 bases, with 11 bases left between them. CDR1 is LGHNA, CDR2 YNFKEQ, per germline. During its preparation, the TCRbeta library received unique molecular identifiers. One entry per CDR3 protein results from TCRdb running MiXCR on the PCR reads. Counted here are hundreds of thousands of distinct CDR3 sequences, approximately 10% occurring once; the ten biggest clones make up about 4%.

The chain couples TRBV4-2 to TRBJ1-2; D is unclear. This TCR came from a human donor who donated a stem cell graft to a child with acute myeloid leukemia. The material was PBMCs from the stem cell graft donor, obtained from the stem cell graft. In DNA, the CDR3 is TGTGCCAGCAGCCAAGATGAGGCAAACTACTATGGCTACACCTTC. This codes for CASSQDEANYYGYTF.